This is a list of T cell receptor beta chains from one sample in a study of cytomegalovirus exposure and HLA in healthy donors. Produced via immunoSEQ multiplex PCR; TCRdb's table is partial and in-frame only. There are 200,000 to 250,000 clones in the sample; about 85% occur only once, and 0.24% lies in the top ten. The sequenced sample was PBMCs. These receptors were taken from a girl between 2 and 10 years old in good health and CMV-seronegative. Both conserved end residues are part of each CDR3. The D gene is left open where the match is weak. The listing skips clone size in some rows; elsewhere it reads once, few, many or a size class.

>.|14|TRBV5-6|TRBJ2-7|.
CASSLQGFPYEQYF
TGTGCCAGCAGCTTGCAGGGTTTTCCCTACGAGCAGTACTTC
>.|14|TRBV15|TRBJ2-2|once
CALRASLNTGELFF
TGTGCGCTGAGGGCTAGCCTGAACACCGGGGAGCTGTTTTTT
>.|11|TRBV20-1|TRBJ1-2|.
CSAPRVSGYTF
TGCAGTGCCCCCAGGGTATCTGGCTACACCTTC
>TRBD1|19|TRBV28|TRBJ1-1|.
CATVPWRLSRQGANTEAFF
TGTGCCACCGTCCCCTGGAGGCTAAGCCGACAGGGGGCAAACACTGAAGCTTTCTTT
>.|14|TRBV2|TRBJ1-2|.
CASSEGGAGYGYTF
TGTGCCAGCAGTGAGGGGGGGGCGGGCTATGGCTACACCTTC
>.|12|TRBV11-3|TRBJ2-7|.
CASSAEGGEQYF
TGTGCCAGCAGCGCGGAAGGGGGCGAGCAGTACTTC
>.|14|TRBV5-4|TRBJ2-3|once
CASSLDRRYDTQYF
TGTGCCAGCAGCTTAGACAGACGATATGATACGCAGTATTTT
>TRBD1|13|TRBV7-9|TRBJ1-2|.
CASSSDRVGGYTF
TGTGCCAGCAGCTCAGACAGGGTGGGTGGCTACACCTTC
>.|13|TRBV4-3|TRBJ1-2|.
CASSRDNNYGYTF
TGCGCCAGCAGCCGGGACAATAACTATGGCTACACCTTC
>.|17|TRBV7-2|TRBJ2-1|few
CASSLGPSRRLVSKQFF
TGTGCCAGCAGCTTAGGGCCTAGTAGAAGACTAGTGTCGAAGCAGTTCTTC
>TRBD1|13|TRBV2|TRBJ2-5|.
CAGGGDTGGSQYF
TGTGCCGGCGGTGGGGATACAGGGGGGTCCCAGTACTTC
>.|12|TRBV7-9|TRBJ1-1|.
CASSFAVTEAFF
TGTGCCAGCAGCTTTGCAGTCACTGAAGCTTTCTTT
>.|16|TRBV5-1|TRBJ1-2|.
CASSLWPGGGNYGYTF
TGCGCCAGCAGCTTGTGGCCCGGGGGGGGTAACTATGGCTACACCTTC
>.|15|TRBV5-1|TRBJ2-3|.
CASSYRTGTTDTQYF
TGCGCCAGCAGCTATCGTACAGGGACCACAGATACGCAGTATTTT
>.|15|TRBV5-4|TRBJ2-7|.
CASSPDQGSNYEQYF
TGTGCCAGCAGCCCGGACCAGGGGTCAAACTACGAGCAGTACTTC